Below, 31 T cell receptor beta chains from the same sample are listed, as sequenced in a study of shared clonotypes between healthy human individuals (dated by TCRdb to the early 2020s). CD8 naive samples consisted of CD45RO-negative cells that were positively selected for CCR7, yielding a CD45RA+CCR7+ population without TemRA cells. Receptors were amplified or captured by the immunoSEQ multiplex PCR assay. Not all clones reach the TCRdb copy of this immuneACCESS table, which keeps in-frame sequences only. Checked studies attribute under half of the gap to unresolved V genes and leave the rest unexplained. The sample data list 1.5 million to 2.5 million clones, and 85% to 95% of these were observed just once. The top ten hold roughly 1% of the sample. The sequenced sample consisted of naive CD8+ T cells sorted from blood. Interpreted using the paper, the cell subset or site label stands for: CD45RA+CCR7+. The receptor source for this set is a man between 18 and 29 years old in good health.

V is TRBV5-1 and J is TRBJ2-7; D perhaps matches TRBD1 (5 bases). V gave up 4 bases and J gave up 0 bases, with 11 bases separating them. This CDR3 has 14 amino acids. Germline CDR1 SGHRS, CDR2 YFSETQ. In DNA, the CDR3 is TGCGCCAGCAGCACCCAAGGACACTCCTACGAGCAGTACTTC. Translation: CASSTQGHSYEQYF.

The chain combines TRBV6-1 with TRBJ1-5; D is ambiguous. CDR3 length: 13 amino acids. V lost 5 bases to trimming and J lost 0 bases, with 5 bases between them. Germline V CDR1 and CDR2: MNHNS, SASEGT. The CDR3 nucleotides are TGTGCCAGCAGTCCAAATAGCAATCAGCCCCAGCATTTT. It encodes CASSPNSNQPQHF.

The CDR3 DNA follows: TGTGCCAGCAGTTACAAGGACAGCCTCACCGGGGAGCTGTTTTTT. Translated, it gives CASSYKDSLTGELFF. This sequence joins TRBV6-6 and TRBJ2-2, with D possibly being TRBD1 (6 bases). CDR1 and CDR2 (germline): MNHNY, SVGAGI (reference sequence). The CDR3 consists of 15 residues. Between the trimmed V and J ends, which lost 2 bases and 4 bases, there was a span of 11 bases.

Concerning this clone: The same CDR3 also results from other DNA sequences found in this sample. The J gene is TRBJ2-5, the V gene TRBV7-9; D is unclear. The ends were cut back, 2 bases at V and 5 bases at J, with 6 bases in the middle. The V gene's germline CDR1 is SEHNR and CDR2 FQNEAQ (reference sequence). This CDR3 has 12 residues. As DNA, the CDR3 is TGTGCCAGCAGCTTATCGAGCGAGACCCAGTACTTC. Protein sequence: CASSLSSETQYF.

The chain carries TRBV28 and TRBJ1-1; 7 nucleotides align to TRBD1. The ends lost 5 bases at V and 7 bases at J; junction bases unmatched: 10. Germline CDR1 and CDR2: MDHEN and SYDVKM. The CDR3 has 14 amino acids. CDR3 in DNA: TGTGCCAGCAGTCTAACTCCGGGACAGAGTGAAGCTTTCTTT. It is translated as CASSLTPGQSEAFF.

The CDR3 sequence is CASSDTGTGVEKLFF. The CDR3 DNA is TGTGCCAGCAGCGACACCGGGACAGGGGTTGAAAAACTGTTTTTT. J is TRBJ1-4 and V is TRBV11-2; 10 nucleotides align to TRBD1. The CDR3 covers 15 residues. The germline gives CDR1 SGHAT, CDR2 FQNNGV. Trimming cost V 5 bases and J 7 bases; bases outside gene matches: 7.

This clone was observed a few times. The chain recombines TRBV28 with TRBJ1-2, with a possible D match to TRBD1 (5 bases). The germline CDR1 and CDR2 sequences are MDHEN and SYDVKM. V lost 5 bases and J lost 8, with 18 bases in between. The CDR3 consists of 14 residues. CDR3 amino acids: CASSPTLGVSGYTF. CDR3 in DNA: TGTGCCAGCAGTCCGACCCTAGGGGTGTCGGGCTACACCTTC.

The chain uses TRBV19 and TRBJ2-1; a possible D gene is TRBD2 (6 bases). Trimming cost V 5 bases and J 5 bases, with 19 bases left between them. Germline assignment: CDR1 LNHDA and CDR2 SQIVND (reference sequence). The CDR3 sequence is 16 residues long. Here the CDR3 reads CASSPVAAPGDNEQFF. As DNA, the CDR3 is TGTGCCAGTAGTCCCGTGGCGGCCCCGGGGGACAATGAGCAGTTCTTC.

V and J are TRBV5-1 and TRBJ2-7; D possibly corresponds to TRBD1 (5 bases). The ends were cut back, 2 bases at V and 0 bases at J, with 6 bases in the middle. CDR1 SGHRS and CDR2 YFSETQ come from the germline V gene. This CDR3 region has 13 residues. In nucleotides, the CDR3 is TGCGCCAGCAGCTTCGGACACTCCTACGAGCAGTACTTC. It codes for CASSFGHSYEQYF.

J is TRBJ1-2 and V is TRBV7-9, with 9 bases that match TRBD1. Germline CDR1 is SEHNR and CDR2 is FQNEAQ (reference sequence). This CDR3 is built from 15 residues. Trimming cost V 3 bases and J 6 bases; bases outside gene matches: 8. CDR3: CASSLKRGQGNGYTF. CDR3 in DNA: TGTGCCAGCAGCTTGAAGCGGGGACAGGGAAATGGCTACACCTTC.

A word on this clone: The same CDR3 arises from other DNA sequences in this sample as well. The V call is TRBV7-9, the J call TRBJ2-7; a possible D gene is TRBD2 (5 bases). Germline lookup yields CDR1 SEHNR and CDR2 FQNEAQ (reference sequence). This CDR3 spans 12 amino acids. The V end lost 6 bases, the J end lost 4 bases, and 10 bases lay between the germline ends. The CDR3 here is CASSSRGYEQYF. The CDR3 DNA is TGTGCCAGCAGTTCCCGGGGTTACGAGCAGTACTTC. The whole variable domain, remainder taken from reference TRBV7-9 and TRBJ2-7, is DTGVSQNPRHKITKRGQNVTFRCDPISEHNRLYWYRQTLGQGPEFLTYFQNEAQLEKSRLLSDRFSAERPKGSFSTLEIQRTEQGDSAMYLCASSSRGYEQYFGPGTRLTVT.

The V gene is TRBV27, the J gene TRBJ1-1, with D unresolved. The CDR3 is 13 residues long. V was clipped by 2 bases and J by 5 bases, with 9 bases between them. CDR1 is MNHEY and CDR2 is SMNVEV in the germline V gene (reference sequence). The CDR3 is CASSLAAGTEAFF. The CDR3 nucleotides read TGTGCCAGCAGTTTAGCCGCGGGGACTGAAGCTTTCTTT.

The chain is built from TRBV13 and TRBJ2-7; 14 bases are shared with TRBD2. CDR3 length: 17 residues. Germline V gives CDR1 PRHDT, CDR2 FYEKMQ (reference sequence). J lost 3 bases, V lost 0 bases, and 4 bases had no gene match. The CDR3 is CASSLGPGTSGSYEQYF. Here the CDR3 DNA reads TGTGCCAGCAGCTTAGGACCCGGGACTAGCGGGAGCTACGAGCAGTACTTC.

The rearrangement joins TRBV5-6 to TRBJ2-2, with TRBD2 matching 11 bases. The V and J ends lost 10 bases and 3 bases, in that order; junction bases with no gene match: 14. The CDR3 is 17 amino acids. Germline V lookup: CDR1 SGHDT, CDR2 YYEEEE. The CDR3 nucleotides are TGTGCCCCGGGTGGGCTAGCGGGAGGTTCGGACACCGGGGAGCTGTTTTTT. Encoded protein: CAPGGLAGGSDTGELFF.

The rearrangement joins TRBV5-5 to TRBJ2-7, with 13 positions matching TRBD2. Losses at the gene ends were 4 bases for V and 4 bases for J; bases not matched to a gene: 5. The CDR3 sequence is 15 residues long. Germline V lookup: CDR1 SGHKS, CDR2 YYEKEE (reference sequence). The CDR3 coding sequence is TGTGCCAGCAGCCCGACTAGCGGGGGGACTTACGAGCAGTACTTC. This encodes CASSPTSGGTYEQYF. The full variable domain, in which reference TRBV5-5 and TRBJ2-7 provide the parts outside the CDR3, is DAGVTQSPTHLIKTRGQQVTLRCSPISGHKSVSWYQQVLGQGPQFIFQYYEKEERGRGNFPDRFSARQFPNYSSELNVNALLLGDSALYLCASSPTSGGTYEQYFGPGTRLTVT.

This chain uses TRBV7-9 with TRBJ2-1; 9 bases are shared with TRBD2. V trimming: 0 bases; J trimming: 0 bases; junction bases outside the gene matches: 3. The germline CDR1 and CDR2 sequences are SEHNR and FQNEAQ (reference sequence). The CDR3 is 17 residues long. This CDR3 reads CASSLALRGGSYNEQFF. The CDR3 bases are TGTGCCAGCAGCTTAGCGCTGCGGGGGGGCTCCTACAATGAGCAGTTCTTC.

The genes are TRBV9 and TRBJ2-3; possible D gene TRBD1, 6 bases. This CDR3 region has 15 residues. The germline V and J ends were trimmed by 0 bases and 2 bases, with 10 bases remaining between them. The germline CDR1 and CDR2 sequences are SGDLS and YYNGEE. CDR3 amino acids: CASSVEQGVTDTQYF. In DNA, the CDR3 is TGTGCCAGCAGCGTAGAACAGGGCGTCACAGATACGCAGTATTTT.

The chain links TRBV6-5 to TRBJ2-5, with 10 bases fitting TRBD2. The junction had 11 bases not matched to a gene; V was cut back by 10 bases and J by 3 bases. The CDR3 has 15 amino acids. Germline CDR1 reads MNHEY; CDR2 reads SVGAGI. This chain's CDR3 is CATTGTSGVKETQYF. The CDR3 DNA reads TGTGCCACCACAGGCACTAGCGGGGTAAAAGAGACCCAGTACTTC.

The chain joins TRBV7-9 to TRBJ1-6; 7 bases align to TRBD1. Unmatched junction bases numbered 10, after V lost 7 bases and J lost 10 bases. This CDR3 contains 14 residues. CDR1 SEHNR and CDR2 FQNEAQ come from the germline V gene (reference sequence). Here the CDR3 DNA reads TGTGCCAGCACCACAACAGGGGAGGAGTCACCCCTCCACTTT. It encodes CASTTTGEESPLHF. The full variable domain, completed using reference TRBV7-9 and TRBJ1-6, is DTGVSQNPRHKITKRGQNVTFRCDPISEHNRLYWYRQTLGQGPEFLTYFQNEAQLEKSRLLSDRFSAERPKGSFSTLEIQRTEQGDSAMYLCASTTTGEESPLHFGNGTRLTVT.

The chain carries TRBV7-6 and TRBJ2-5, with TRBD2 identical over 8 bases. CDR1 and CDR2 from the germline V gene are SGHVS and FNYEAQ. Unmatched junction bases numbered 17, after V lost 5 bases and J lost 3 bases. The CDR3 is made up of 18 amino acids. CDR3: CASSPIAGLGTAEETQYF. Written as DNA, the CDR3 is TGTGCCAGCAGCCCGATAGCGGGATTAGGGACCGCCGAAGAGACCCAGTACTTC.

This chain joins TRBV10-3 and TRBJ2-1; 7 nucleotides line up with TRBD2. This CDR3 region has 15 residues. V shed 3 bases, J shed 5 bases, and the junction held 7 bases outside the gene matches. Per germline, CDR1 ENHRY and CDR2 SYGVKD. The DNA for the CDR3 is TGTGCCATCAGTGAAGGCGGGAGACACGACAATGAGCAGTTCTTC. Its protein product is CAISEGGRHDNEQFF.

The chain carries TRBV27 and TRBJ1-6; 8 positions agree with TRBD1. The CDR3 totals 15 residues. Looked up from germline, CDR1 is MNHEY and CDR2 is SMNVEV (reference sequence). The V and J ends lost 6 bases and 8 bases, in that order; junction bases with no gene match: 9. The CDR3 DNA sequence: TGTGCCAGCAGGCCCGGACAGGGCGGTTATTCACCCCTCCACTTT. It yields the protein CASRPGQGGYSPLHF.

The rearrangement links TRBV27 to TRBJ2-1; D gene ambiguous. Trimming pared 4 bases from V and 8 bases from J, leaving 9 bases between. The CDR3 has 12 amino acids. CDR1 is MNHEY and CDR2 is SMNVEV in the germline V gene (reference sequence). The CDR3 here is CASSSLGDEQFF. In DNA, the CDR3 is TGTGCCAGCAGTTCCCTTGGCGATGAGCAGTTCTTC.

The DNA of the CDR3 is TGCGCCAGCAGGGGGTCCGGGACAGAGAACACCGGGGAGCTGTTTTTT. This codes for CASRGSGTENTGELFF. The gene calls are TRBV5-1 and TRBJ2-2; 7 bases match TRBD1. With V trimmed by 5 bases and J by 1 base, 8 bases remained unmatched. Germline loops: CDR1 SGHRS, CDR2 YFSETQ. This CDR3 is 16 amino acids long.

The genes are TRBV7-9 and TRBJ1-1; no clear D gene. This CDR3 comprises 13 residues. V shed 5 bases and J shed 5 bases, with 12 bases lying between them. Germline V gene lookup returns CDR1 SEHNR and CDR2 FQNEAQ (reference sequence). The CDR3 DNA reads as TGTGCCAGCAGCGGTAAGGTGGGGACTGAAGCTTTCTTT. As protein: CASSGKVGTEAFF.

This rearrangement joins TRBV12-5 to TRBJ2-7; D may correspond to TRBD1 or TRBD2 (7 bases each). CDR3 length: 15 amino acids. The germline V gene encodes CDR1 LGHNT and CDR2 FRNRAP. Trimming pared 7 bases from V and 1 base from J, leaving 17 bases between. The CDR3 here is CASARGEGASYEQYF. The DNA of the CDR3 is TGTGCTAGTGCTCGGGGGGAGGGGGCTTCCTACGAGCAGTACTTC.

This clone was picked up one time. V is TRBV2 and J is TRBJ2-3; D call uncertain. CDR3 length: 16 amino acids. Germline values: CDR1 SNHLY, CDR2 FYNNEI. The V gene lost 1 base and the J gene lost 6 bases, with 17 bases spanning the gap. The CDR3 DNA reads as TGTGCCAGCAGTGAAGGGAGTGCCGCGAGTGGGGATACGCAGTATTTT. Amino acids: CASSEGSAASGDTQYF.

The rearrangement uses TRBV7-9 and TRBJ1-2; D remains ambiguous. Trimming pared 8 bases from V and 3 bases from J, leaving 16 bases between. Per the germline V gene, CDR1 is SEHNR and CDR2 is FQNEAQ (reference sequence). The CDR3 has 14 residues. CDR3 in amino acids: CASASASSYYGYTF. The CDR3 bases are TGTGCCAGCGCATCGGCGAGTAGTTACTATGGCTACACCTTC. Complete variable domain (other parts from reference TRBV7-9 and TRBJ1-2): DTGVSQNPRHKITKRGQNVTFRCDPISEHNRLYWYRQTLGQGPEFLTYFQNEAQLEKSRLLSDRFSAERPKGSFSTLEIQRTEQGDSAMYLCASASASSYYGYTFGSGTRLTVV.

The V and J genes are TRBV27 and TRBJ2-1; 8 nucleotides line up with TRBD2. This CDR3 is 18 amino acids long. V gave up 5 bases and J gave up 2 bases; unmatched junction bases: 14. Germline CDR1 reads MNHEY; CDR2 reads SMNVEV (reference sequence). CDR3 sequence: CASSLNRLARNTYNEQFF. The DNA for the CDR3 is TGTGCCAGCAGTCTGAACCGACTAGCGAGAAATACCTACAATGAGCAGTTCTTC.

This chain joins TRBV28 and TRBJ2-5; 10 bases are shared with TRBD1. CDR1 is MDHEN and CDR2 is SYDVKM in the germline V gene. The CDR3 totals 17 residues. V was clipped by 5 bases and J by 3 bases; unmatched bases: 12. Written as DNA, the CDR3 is TGTGCCAGCAGTCCCATTAATGACAGGGGGCGCGAAGAGACCCAGTACTTC. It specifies CASSPINDRGREETQYF. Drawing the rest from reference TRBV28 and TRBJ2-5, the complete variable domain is DVKVTQSSRYLVKRTGEKVFLECVQDMDHENMFWYRQDPGLGLRLIYFSYDVKMKEKGDIPEGYSVSREKKERFSLILESASTNQTSMYLCASSPINDRGREETQYFGPGTRLLVL.

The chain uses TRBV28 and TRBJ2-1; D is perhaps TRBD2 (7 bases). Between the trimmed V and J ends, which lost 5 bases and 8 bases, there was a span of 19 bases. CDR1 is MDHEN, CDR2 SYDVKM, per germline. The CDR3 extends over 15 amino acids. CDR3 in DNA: TGTGCCAGCAGTCCGACCCGAGGGGGGGCCTATGAGCAGTTCTTC. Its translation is CASSPTRGGAYEQFF.